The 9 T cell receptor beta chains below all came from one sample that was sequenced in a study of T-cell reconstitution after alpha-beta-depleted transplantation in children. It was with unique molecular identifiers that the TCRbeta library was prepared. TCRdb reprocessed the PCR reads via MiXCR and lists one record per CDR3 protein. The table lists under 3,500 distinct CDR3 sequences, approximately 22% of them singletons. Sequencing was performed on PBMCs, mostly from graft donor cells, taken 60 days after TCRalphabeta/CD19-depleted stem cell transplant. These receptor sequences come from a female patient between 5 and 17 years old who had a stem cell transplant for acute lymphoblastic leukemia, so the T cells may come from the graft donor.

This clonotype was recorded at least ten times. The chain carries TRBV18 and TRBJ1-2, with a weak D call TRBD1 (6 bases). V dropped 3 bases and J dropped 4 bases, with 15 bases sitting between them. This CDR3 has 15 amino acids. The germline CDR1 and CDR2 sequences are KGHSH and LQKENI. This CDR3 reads CASSPQGNLGYGYTF. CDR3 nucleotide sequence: TGTGCCAGCTCACCCCAGGGGAACCTTGGCTATGGCTACACCTTC.

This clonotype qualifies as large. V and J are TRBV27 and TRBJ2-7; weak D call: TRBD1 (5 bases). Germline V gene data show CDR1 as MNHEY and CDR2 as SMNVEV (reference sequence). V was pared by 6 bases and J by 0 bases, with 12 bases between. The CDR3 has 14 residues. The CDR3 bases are TGTGCCAGCAGATCGGCAGGGAACTCCTACGAGCAGTACTTC. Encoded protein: CASRSAGNSYEQYF.

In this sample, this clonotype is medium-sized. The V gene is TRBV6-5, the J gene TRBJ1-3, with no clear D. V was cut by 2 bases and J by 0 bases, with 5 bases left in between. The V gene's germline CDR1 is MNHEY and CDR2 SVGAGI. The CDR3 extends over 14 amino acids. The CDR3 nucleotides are TGTGCCAGCAGTTACGGAGGCTCTGGAAACACCATATATTTT. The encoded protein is CASSYGGSGNTIYF.

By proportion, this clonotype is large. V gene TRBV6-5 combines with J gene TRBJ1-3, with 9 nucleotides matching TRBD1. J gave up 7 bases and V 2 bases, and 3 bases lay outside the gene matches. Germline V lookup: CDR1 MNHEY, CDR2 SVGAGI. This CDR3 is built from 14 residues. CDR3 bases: TGTGCCAGCAGTTACAGACAGGGGGGGAACACCATATATTTT. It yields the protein CASSYRQGGNTIYF.

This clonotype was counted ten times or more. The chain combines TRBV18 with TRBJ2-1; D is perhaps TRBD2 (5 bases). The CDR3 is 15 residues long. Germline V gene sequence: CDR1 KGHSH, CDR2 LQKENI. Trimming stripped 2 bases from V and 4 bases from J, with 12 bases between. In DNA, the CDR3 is TGTGCCAGCTCACCATCGAGAGGGTTGTACAATGAGCAGTTCTTC. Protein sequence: CASSPSRGLYNEQFF.

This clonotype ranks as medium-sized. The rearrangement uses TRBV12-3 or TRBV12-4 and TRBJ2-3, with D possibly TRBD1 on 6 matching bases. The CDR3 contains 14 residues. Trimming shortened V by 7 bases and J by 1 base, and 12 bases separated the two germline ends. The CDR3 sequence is CASTHSGGTDTQYF. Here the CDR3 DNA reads TGTGCCAGCACTCACTCAGGGGGCACAGATACGCAGTATTTT.

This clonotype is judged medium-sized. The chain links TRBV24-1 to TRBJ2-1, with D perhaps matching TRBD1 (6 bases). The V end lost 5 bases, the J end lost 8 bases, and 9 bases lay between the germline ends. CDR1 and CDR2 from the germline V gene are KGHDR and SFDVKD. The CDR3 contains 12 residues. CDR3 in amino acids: CATSATGHEQFF. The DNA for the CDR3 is TGTGCCACCAGTGCCACAGGGCATGAGCAGTTCTTC.

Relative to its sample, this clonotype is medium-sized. CDR3 protein: CASSHNNPGQGYTGELFF. The CDR3 DNA follows: TGTGCCAGCAGCCACAATAACCCGGGACAGGGATACACCGGGGAGCTGTTTTTT. This sequence joins TRBV7-9 and TRBJ2-2; TRBD1 agrees at 9 bases. V lost 5 bases to trimming and J lost 3 bases; unmatched junction nucleotides: 13. The CDR3 loop spans 18 amino acids. The germline gives CDR1 SEHNR, CDR2 FQNEAQ (reference sequence).

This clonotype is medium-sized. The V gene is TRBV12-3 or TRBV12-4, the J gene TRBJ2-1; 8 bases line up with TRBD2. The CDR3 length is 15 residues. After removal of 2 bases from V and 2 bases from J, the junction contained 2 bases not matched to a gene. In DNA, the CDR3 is TGTGCCAGCAGTTTAAGGCGGGAGGCCTACAATGAGCAGTTCTTC. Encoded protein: CASSLRREAYNEQFF.